This TCR beta chain was observed in a study of PD-L1 blockade in urothelial cancer. Study-wide context: Blood samples contained a median around 140,000 T cells.

This clone is medium-sized (0.01 to 0.1%). Spiked synthetic TCR analogs estimated absolute template abundance per PCR. Method: immunoSEQ multiplex PCR; TCRdb's copy keeps in-frame clones and lacks some. Of approximately 48,000 clones in the sample, approximately 86% were seen once. Germline loops: CDR1 SGHNT, CDR2 YYREEE (reference sequence). Deletions cut 3 bases from V and 1 base from J, with 12 bases between. This CDR3 is built from 15 residues. Sequencing used PBMCs, obtained around atezolizumab (anti-PD-L1) treatment. The chain combines TRBV5-4 with TRBJ2-3; D might be TRBD1 (6 bases). This clonotype was obtained from a man in his 60s with urothelial cancer. In DNA, the CDR3 is TGTGCCAGCAGCTATCAGGGGTTCCGCACAGATACGCAGTATTTT. Its translation is CASSYQGFRTDTQYF.